Sequencing of this TCR beta chain was carried out in a study of T cell responses to AZD1222 COVID-19 vaccine. General study results and limits: Spike-specific TCR depth and breadth grew after two AZD1222 doses.

The data were produced by immunoSEQ multiplex PCR, yet TCRdb's version contains in-frame clones alone and is incomplete. Altogether about 85,000 clones are present, 80% to 90% being singletons, with the ten largest covering approximately 8%. Points on this clone: Its antigen is as yet unknown.

This CDR3 comprises 15 residues. With V trimmed by 2 bases and J by 1 base, 3 bases remained unmatched. From germline, CDR1 is SGHDT and CDR2 YYEEEE. The input for sequencing was peripheral blood, taken on day 0 of AZD1222 vaccination. This receptor was identified in an adult in good health. This chain uses TRBV5-6 with TRBJ2-7; TRBD1 aligns across 10 bases. CDR3 sequence (DNA): TGTGCCAGCAGCTTATTGGGACAGGGGTCCTACGAGCAGTACTTC. Amino acid sequence: CASSLLGQGSYEQYF.